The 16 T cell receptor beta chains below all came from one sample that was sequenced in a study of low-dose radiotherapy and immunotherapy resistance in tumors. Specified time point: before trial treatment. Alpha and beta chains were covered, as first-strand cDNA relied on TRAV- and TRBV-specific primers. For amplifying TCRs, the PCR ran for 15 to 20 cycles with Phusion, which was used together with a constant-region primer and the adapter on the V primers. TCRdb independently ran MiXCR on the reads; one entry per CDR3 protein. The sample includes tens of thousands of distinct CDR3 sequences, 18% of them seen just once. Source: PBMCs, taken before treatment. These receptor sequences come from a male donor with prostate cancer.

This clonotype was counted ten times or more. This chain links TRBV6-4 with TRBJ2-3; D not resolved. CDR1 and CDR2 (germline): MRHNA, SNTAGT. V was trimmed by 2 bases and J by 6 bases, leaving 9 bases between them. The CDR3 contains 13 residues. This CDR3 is CASSDPVGDTQYF. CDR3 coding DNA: TGTGCCAGCAGTGACCCTGTGGGTGATACGCAGTATTTT.

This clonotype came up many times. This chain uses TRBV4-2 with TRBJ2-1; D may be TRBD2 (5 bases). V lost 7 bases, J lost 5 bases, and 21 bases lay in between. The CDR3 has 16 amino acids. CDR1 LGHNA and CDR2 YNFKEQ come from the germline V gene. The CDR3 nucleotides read TGTGCCAGCACCTCGATGAGCGGAGCGGATAACAATGAGCAGTTCTTC. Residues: CASTSMSGADNNEQFF.

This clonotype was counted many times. DNA for the CDR3: TGCAGTGCTAAGGGACTACAGAACACCGGGGAGCTGTTTTTT. Translated, it gives CSAKGLQNTGELFF. This chain uses TRBV20-1 with TRBJ2-2; 7 positions match TRBD2. This CDR3 is 14 amino acids long. Germline lookup yields CDR1 DFQATT and CDR2 SNEGSKA (reference sequence). Trimming at V came to 4 bases and at J to 1 base, leaving 3 bases not matched to a gene.

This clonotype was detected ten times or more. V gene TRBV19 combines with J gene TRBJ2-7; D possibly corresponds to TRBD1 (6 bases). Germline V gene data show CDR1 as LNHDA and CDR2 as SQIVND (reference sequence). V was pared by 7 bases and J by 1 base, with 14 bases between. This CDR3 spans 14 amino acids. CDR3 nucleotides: TGTGCCAGTACCGCGACAGGACAATCCTACGAGCAGTACTTC. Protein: CASTATGQSYEQYF.

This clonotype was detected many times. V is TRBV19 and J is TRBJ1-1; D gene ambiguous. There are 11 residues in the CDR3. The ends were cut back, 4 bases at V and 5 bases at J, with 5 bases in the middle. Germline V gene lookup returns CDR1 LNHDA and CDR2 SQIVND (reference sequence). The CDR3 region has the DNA TGTGCCAGTAGTAGAACGACTGAAGCTTTCTTT. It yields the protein CASSRTTEAFF.

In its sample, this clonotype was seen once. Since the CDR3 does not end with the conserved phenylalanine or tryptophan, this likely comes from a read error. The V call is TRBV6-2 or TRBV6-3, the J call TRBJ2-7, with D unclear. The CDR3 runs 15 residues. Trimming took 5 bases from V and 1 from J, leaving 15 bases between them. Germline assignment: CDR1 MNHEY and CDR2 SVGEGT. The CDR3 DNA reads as TGTGCCAGCAGTGTCCTCCCGGCAGTATCCTACGAGCAGTACTCC. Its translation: CASSVLPAVSYEQYS.

CDR3 loop: CASSLFPGRETQYF. In nucleotides, the CDR3 is TGTGCCAGCAGCTTGTTCCCAGGTAGAGAGACCCAGTACTTC. This rearrangement joins TRBV5-6 to TRBJ2-5; D not resolved. Trimming left V 1 base short and J 4 bases short, with 11 bases between. This CDR3 has 14 amino acids. Germline lookup yields CDR1 SGHDT and CDR2 YYEEEE.

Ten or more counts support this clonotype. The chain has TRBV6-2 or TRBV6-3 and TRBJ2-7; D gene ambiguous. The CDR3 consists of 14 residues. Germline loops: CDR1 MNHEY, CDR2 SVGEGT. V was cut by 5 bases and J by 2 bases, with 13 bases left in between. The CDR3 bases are TGTGCCAGCAGTGATTGGGTAGACCCCTACGAGCAGTACTTC. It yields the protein CASSDWVDPYEQYF.

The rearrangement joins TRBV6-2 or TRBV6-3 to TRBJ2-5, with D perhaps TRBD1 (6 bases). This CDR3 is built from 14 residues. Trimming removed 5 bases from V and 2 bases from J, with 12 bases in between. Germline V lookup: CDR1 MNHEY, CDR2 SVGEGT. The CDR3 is CASSESRGQETQYF. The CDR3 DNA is TGTGCCAGCAGTGAATCCAGGGGTCAAGAGACCCAGTACTTC.

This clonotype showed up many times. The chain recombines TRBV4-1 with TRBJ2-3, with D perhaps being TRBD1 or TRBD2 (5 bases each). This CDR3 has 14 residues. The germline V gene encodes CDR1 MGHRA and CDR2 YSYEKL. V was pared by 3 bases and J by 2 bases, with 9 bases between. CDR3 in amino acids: CASSHQGDTDTQYF. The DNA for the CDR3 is TGCGCCAGCAGCCATCAGGGAGACACAGATACGCAGTATTTT.

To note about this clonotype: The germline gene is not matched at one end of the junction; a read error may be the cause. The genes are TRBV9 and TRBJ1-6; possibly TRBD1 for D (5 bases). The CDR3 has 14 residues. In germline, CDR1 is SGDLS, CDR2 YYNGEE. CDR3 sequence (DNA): TGTGCCAACAGAGAAGGGGTTACGGATTCACCCCCCCACTTT. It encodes CANREGVTDSPPHF.

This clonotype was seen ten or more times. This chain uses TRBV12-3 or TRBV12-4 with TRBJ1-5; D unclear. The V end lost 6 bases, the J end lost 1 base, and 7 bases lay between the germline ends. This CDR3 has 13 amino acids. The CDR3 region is CASRGNSNQPQHF. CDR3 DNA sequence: TGTGCCAGCAGGGGAAACAGCAATCAGCCCCAGCATTTT.

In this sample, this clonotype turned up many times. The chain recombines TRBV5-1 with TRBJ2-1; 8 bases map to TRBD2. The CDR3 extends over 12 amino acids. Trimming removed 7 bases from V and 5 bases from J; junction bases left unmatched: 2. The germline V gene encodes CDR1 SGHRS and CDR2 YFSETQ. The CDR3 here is CASEAGDNEQFF. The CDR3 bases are TGCGCCAGCGAAGCGGGGGACAATGAGCAGTTCTTC.

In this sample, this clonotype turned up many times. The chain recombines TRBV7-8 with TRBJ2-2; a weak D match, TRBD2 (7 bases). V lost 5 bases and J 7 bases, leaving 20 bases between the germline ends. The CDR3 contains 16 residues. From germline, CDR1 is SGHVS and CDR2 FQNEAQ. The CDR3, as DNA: TGTGCCAGCAGCCAGGAGAGGGGGGGCGGGATCGGGGAGCTGTTTTTT. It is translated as CASSQERGGGIGELFF.

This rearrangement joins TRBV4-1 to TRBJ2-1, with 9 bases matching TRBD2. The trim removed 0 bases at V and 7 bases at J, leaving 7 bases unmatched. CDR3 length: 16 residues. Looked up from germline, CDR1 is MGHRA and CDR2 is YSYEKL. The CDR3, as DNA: TGCGCCAGCAGCCAAGATCTTACTAGCGGGTGGAATGAGCAGTTCTTC. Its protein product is CASSQDLTSGWNEQFF.

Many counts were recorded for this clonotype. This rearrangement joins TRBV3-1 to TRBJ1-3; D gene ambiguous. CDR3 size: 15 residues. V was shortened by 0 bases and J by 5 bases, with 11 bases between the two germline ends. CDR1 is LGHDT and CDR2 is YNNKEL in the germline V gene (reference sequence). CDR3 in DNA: TGTGCCAGCAGCCAAGATCCTGGGCCGCGAAACACCATATATTTT. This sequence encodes CASSQDPGPRNTIYF.